This entry is about one T cell receptor (beta chain). The antigen is unknown. The data are from a study of T cell responses to AZD1222 COVID-19 vaccine. V was clipped by 5 bases and J by 6 bases, with 11 bases between them. This CDR3 comprises 13 residues. The germline gives CDR1 SGHTA, CDR2 FQGNSA. Study-level findings and limits: Spike-specific TCR breadth and depth were elevated following two AZD1222 doses.

Repertoires were generated with immunoSEQ multiplex PCR, while TCRdb's copy carries only in-frame clones and drops some. The sample carries 130,000 to 150,000 clones, 75% to 95% recorded once. This sequence originates from an adult in good health. Sequenced here: peripheral blood, sampled on day 0 of MenACWY control vaccination. The genes are TRBV7-2 and TRBJ2-1; D remains ambiguous. CDR3 nucleotide sequence: TGTGCCAGCAGCACCGCAAGGAGCAATGAGCAGTTCTTC. It yields the protein CASSTARSNEQFF.